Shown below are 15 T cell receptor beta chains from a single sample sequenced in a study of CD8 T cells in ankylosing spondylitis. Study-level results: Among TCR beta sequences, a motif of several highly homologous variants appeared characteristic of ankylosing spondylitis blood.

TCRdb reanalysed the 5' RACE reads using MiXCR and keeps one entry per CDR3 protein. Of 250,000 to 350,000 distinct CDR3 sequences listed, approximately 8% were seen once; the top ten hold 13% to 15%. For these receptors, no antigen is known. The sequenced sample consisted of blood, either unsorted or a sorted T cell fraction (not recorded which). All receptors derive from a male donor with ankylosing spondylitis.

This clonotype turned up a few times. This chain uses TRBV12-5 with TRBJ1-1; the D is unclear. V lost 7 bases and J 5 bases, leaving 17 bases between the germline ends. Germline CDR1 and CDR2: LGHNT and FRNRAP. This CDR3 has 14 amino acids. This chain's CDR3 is CASEPWEGLTEAFF. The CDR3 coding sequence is TGTGCTAGTGAACCCTGGGAGGGTCTGACTGAAGCTTTCTTT.

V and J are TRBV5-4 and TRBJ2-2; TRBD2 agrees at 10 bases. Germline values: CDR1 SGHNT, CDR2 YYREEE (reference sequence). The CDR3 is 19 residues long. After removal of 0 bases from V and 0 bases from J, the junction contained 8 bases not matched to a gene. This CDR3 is CASSLVASGRFANTGELFF. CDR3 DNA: TGTGCCAGCAGCTTGGTAGCTAGCGGGAGATTCGCGAACACCGGGGAGCTGTTTTTT.

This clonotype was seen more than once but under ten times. The CDR3 is CSARGAGVPDEQYF. The CDR3, as DNA: TGCAGCGCCCGGGGGGCGGGAGTTCCAGACGAGCAGTACTTC. This chain connects TRBV29-1 to TRBJ2-7; tentatively, D is TRBD2 (7 bases). This CDR3 has 14 amino acids. Germline V gives CDR1 SQVTM, CDR2 ANQGSEA. V gave up 7 bases and J gave up 5 bases, with 21 bases separating them.

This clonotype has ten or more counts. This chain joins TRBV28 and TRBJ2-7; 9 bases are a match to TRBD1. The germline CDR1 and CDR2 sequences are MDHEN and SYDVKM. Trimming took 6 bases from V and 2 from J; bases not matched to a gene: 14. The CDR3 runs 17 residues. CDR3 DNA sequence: TGTGCCAGCAGCAGAGTCTTTCCGGGACAGGGCACCTACGAGCAGTACTTC. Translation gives CASSRVFPGQGTYEQYF.

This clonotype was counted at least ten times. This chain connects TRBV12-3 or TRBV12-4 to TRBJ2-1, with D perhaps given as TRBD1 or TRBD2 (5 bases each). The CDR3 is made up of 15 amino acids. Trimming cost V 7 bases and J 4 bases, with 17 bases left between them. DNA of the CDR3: TGTGCCAGCATCCAGGGAGTAAGGATGTACAATGAGCAGTTCTTC. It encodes CASIQGVRMYNEQFF.

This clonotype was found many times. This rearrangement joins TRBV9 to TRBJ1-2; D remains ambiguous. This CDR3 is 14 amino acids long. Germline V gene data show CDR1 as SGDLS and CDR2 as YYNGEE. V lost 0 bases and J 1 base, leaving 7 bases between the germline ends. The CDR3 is CASSVAGYNYGYTF. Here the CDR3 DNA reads TGTGCCAGCAGCGTAGCGGGGTATAACTATGGCTACACCTTC.

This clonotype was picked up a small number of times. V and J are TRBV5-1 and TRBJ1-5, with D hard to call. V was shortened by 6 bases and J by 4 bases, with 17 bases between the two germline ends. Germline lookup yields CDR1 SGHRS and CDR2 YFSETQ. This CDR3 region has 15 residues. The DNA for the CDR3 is TGCGCCAGCAAACTGGAGGCGGCAGAAAATCAGCCCCAGCATTTT. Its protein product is CASKLEAAENQPQHF. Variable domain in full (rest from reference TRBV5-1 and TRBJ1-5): KAGVTQTPRYLIKTRGQQVTLSCSPISGHRSVSWYQQTPGQGLQFLFEYFSETQRNKGNFPGRFSGRQFSNSRSEMNVSTLELGDSALYLCASKLEAAENQPQHFGDGTRLSIL.

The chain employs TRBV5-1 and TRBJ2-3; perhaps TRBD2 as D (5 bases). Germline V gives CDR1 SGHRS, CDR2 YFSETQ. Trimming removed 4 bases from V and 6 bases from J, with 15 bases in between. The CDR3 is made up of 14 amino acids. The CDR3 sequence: CASSRGFGEDTQYF. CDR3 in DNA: TGCGCCAGCAGCCGCGGGTTCGGAGAGGATACGCAGTATTTT.

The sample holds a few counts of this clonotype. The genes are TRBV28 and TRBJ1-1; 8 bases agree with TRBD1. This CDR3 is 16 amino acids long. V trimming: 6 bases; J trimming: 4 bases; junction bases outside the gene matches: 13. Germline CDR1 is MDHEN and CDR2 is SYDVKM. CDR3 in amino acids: CASSSNGQGNPTEAFF. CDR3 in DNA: TGTGCCAGCAGCAGCAATGGACAGGGAAACCCCACTGAAGCTTTCTTT.

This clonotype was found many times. The CDR3 nucleotides read TGTGCCAGCAGTCCACTAGCATCGTCCTACAATGAGCAGTTCTTC. This codes for CASSPLASSYNEQFF. The chain uses TRBV12-3 or TRBV12-4 and TRBJ2-1, with a weak D call TRBD2 (6 bases). Trimming shortened V by 5 bases and J by 1 base, and 12 bases separated the two germline ends. The CDR3 is 15 amino acids.

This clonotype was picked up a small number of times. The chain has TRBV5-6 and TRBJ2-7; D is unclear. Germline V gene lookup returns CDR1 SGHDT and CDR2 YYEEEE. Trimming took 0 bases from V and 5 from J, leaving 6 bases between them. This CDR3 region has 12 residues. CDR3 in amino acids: CASSLEWDEQYF. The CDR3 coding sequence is TGTGCCAGCAGCTTGGAGTGGGACGAGCAGTACTTC.

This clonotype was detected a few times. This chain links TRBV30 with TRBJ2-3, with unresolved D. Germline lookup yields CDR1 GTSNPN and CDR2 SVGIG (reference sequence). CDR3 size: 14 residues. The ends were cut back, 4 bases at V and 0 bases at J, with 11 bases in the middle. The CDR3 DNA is TGTGCCTGGACAGAAATATCTAGCACAGATACGCAGTATTTT. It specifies CAWTEISSTDTQYF.

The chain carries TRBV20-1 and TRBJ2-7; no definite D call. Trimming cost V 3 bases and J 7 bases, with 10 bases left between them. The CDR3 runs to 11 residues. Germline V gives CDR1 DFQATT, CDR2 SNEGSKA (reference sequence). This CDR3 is CSASGLGEQYF. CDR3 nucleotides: TGCAGTGCTAGTGGGCTAGGGGAGCAGTACTTC.

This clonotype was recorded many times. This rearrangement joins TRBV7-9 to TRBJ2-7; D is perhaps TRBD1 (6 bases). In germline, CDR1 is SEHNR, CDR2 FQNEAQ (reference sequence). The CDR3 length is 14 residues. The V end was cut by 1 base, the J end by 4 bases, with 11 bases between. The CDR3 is CASSLVGAFYEQYF. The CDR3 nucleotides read TGTGCCAGCAGCTTAGTGGGGGCGTTTTACGAGCAGTACTTC.

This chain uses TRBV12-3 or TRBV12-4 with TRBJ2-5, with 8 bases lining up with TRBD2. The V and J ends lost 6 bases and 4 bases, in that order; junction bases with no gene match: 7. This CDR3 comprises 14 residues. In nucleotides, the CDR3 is TGTGCCAGCAGGAAGGGTCTAGCGGGAGAGACCCAGTACTTC. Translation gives CASRKGLAGETQYF.